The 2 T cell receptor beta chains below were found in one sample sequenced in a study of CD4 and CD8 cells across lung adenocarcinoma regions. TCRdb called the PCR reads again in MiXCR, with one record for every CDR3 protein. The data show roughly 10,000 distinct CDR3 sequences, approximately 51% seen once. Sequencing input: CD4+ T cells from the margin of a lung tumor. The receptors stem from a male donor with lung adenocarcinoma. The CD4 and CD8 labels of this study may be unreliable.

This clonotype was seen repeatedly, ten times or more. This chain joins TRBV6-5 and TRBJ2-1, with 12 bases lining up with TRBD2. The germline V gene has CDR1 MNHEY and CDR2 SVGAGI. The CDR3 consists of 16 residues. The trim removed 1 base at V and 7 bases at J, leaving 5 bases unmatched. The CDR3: CASSYWGLAGSNEQFF. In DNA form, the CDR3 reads TGTGCCAGCAGTTACTGGGGACTAGCGGGCTCGAATGAGCAGTTCTTC.

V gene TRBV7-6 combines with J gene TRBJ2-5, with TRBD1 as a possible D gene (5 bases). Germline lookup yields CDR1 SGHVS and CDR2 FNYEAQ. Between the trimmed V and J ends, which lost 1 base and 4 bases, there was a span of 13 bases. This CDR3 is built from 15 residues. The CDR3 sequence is CASSLVGVPRETQYF. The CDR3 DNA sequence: TGTGCCAGCAGCTTAGTAGGGGTTCCCAGAGAGACCCAGTACTTC.